Below, 32 T cell receptor beta chains from the same sample are listed, as sequenced in a study of blood T cells in healthy people across ages. A second 7 to 11 cycle PCR used barcoded and J-beta primers. From the 5' RACE reads, TCRdb called clonotypes with MiXCR, one entry per CDR3 protein. The data contain 750,000 to 950,000 distinct CDR3 sequences, around a quarter of them singletons. These sequences were also reported in another study, on T cells of mothers and their children.

The sequenced sample was blood. These receptors were collected from a boy younger than 18 in good health.

The chain combines TRBV7-9 with TRBJ1-2; the D gene is possibly TRBD1 (5 bases). Trimming took off 6 bases at V and 8 bases at J, with 13 bases between the two ends. Germline V gene data show CDR1 as SEHNR and CDR2 as FQNEAQ (reference sequence). CDR3 length: 12 amino acids. The CDR3, as DNA: TGTGCCAGCAGTCGGAGGGGACCCGGCTACACCTTC. Its translation is CASSRRGPGYTF.

The rearrangement links TRBV2 to TRBJ1-2; D remains unclear. V lost 1 base, J lost 2 bases, and 8 bases lay in between. CDR1 and CDR2 from the germline V gene are SNHLY and FYNNEI. There are 14 residues in the CDR3. In DNA, the CDR3 is TGTGCCAGCAGTGAAGAAGAGGGAAACTATGGCTACACCTTC. Protein sequence: CASSEEEGNYGYTF.

V and J are TRBV6-5 and TRBJ2-1; 8 bases match TRBD2. The germline V gene encodes CDR1 MNHEY and CDR2 SVGAGI. The CDR3 contains 15 residues. V lost 6 bases to trimming and J lost 0 bases; unmatched junction nucleotides: 4. The chain's CDR3 is CASRRGESSYNEQFF. CDR3 sequence (DNA): TGTGCCAGCAGGCGGGGGGAGAGCTCCTACAATGAGCAGTTCTTC.

This clonotype was recorded a few times. The J gene is TRBJ2-5, the V gene TRBV12-3 or TRBV12-4; 8 nucleotides agree with TRBD2. This CDR3 is built from 15 residues. Germline trimming cut 2 bases from V and 7 bases from J; bases unmatched to any gene: 9. CDR3 DNA: TGTGCCAGCAGTTTATTGAGCGGGGGTGAGGGGACCCAGTACTTC. It translates to CASSLLSGGEGTQYF.

V gene TRBV20-1 combines with J gene TRBJ2-3, with TRBD1 identical over 10 bases. This CDR3 contains 15 residues. CDR1 DFQATT and CDR2 SNEGSKA come from the germline V gene (reference sequence). Trimming cost V 1 base and J 2 bases; bases outside gene matches: 3. The CDR3 region has the DNA TGCAGTGCTAGAGGGACAGGGGGACACACAGATACGCAGTATTTT. This codes for CSARGTGGHTDTQYF.

This clonotype was counted between two and nine times. The V call is TRBV28, the J call TRBJ2-7; D ambiguous. Germline-derived CDR1 and CDR2 are MDHEN and SYDVKM. The CDR3 is 13 amino acids. V was trimmed by 6 bases and J by 0 bases, leaving 9 bases between them. The CDR3 nucleotides read TGTGCCAGCAGGGCCGTGAGCTCCTACGAGCAGTACTTC. It yields the protein CASRAVSSYEQYF.

The V and J genes are TRBV24-1 and TRBJ2-2; tentatively, D is TRBD2 (5 bases). Trimming stripped 4 bases from V and 2 bases from J, with 16 bases between. CDR1 KGHDR and CDR2 SFDVKD come from the germline V gene. The CDR3 covers 17 residues. CDR3 nucleotide sequence: TGTGCCACCAGTGACTGGAAACGAGCGGATAACACCGGGGAGCTGTTTTTT. This encodes CATSDWKRADNTGELFF.

The V and J genes are TRBV4-1 and TRBJ1-5, with D unresolved. Germline CDR1 and CDR2: MGHRA and YSYEKL. This CDR3 has 14 residues. V was trimmed by 4 bases and J by 7 bases, leaving 14 bases between them. The CDR3 here is CASSPGGIRQPQHF. The CDR3 bases are TGCGCCAGCAGCCCAGGAGGGATACGGCAGCCCCAGCATTTT.

This rearrangement joins TRBV6-2 or TRBV6-3 to TRBJ2-3, with TRBD2 matching 8 bases. The germline CDR1 and CDR2 sequences are MNHEY and SVGEGT. J lost 3 bases, V lost 10 bases, and 12 bases had no gene match. The CDR3 totals 15 residues. The CDR3, as DNA: TGTGCCACCACTGCATACGAGCGGGGGACAGATACGCAGTATTTT. As protein: CATTAYERGTDTQYF.

This clonotype was counted ten times or more. The rearrangement joins TRBV25-1 to TRBJ1-1; 8 nucleotides line up with TRBD1. CDR3 size: 13 residues. Germline trimming cut 5 bases from V and 4 bases from J; bases unmatched to any gene: 3. CDR1 and CDR2 (germline): MGHDK, SYGVNS. DNA of the CDR3: TGTGCCAGCAGTCCACAGGGGGGCACTGAAGCTTTCTTT. Encoded protein: CASSPQGGTEAFF.

The CDR3 coding sequence is TGCGCCAGCAGCCTCACAGGGGGCGCGGGGCCCCAGCATTTT. Translating gives CASSLTGGAGPQHF. The chain employs TRBV4-1 and TRBJ1-5; 9 positions agree with TRBD1. Trimming at V came to 4 bases and at J to 9 bases, leaving 7 bases not matched to a gene. The germline gives CDR1 MGHRA, CDR2 YSYEKL. This CDR3 has 14 amino acids.

This clonotype was seen a few times. This chain connects TRBV12-3 or TRBV12-4 to TRBJ1-1; 10 bases agree with TRBD1. The CDR3 spans 16 residues. Trimming took 1 base from V and 10 from J; bases not matched to a gene: 12. Here the CDR3 reads CASSLVDRGLLTIAFF. CDR3 bases: TGTGCCAGCAGTTTAGTTGACAGGGGGCTTTTAACGATAGCTTTCTTT.

The genes are TRBV12-3 or TRBV12-4 and TRBJ2-1; D is unclear. This CDR3 spans 15 amino acids. The germline V and J ends were trimmed by 5 bases and 2 bases, with 13 bases remaining between them. The CDR3 protein is CASSLQSQPYNEQFF. Here the CDR3 DNA reads TGTGCCAGCAGTCTTCAGAGCCAGCCCTACAATGAGCAGTTCTTC.

This chain joins TRBV11-1 and TRBJ2-5; no definite D call. The CDR3 loop spans 15 amino acids. V was shortened by 1 base and J by 5 bases, with 14 bases between the two germline ends. CDR1 SGHAT and CDR2 FQDESV come from the germline V gene (reference sequence). The CDR3 loop reads CASSLEDPSQETQYF. The CDR3 coding sequence is TGTGCCAGCAGCTTAGAGGATCCTAGTCAGGAGACCCAGTACTTC.

Notes on this clonotype: A junction end diverges from the germline sequence, so it may reflect a read error. This chain links TRBV5-5 with TRBJ2-5; D is possibly TRBD1 (6 bases). This CDR3 is 16 amino acids long. CDR1 SGHKS and CDR2 YYEKEE come from the germline V gene (reference sequence). In DNA form, the CDR3 reads TGTGCCAGCAGCTTGGTATCACAGGGACCAAGGGAGACCCGGTACTTC. This gives the protein CASSLVSQGPRETRYF.

In its sample, this clonotype was seen a few times. The genes are TRBV6-5 and TRBJ1-1; a weak D match, TRBD1 (5 bases). The CDR3 has 14 residues. Germline lookup yields CDR1 MNHEY and CDR2 SVGAGI. V dropped 4 bases and J dropped 5 bases, with 14 bases sitting between them. The CDR3 DNA reads TGTGCCAGCAGTTTTACCAGGGTCGGGACTGAAGCTTTCTTT. This translates into CASSFTRVGTEAFF.

This clonotype was counted only a few times. The gene calls are TRBV30 and TRBJ1-2; 7 bases line up with TRBD1. The CDR3 has 16 residues. Unmatched junction bases numbered 16, after V lost 2 bases and J lost 7 bases. Per germline, CDR1 GTSNPN and CDR2 SVGIG (reference sequence). CDR3 DNA sequence: TGTGCCTGGAGTTTTTTCCCTCCAGGGGGGCTGGCTGGCTACACCTTC. It translates to CAWSFFPPGGLAGYTF. Using reference TRBV30 and TRBJ1-2 for the parts outside the CDR3, the full variable domain is SQTIHQWPATLVQPVGSPLSLECTVEGTSNPNLYWYRQAAGRGLQLLFYSVGIGQISSEVPQNLSASRPQDRQFILSSKKLLLSDSGFYLCAWSFFPPGGLAGYTFGSGTRLTVV.

The chain carries TRBV20-1 and TRBJ2-5; no clear D gene. This CDR3 comprises 12 residues. In germline, CDR1 is DFQATT, CDR2 SNEGSKA (reference sequence). The CDR3 DNA follows: TGCACCAGGCCGAAAGTTGGGGAGACCCAGTACTTC. Amino acids: CTRPKVGETQYF.

The chain carries TRBV20-1 and TRBJ1-5; no definite D call. Germline CDR1 is DFQATT and CDR2 is SNEGSKA (reference sequence). The CDR3 runs to 15 residues. V was trimmed by 0 bases and J by 4 bases, leaving 13 bases between them. CDR3 sequence: CSARDWSGRNQPQHF. The CDR3 DNA is TGCAGTGCTAGAGACTGGTCAGGTCGGAATCAGCCCCAGCATTTT.

The chain recombines TRBV2 with TRBJ2-7, with 7 nucleotides matching TRBD1. This CDR3 spans 13 amino acids. V was pared by 4 bases and J by 6 bases, with 6 bases of the junction left unmatched. CDR1 SNHLY and CDR2 FYNNEI come from the germline V gene. The CDR3 coding sequence is TGTGCCAGCAGTGGGCAGGGGGAAGGCGAGCAGTACTTC. This sequence encodes CASSGQGEGEQYF.

Turning to this clonotype: At one boundary the junction diverges from the germline segment, which might be a read error. The V call is TRBV5-8, the J call TRBJ2-4; perhaps TRBD1 as D (6 bases). Germline values: CDR1 SGHTS, CDR2 YDEGEE. The CDR3 contains 15 residues. The CDR3 nucleotides read TGTGCCAGCAGCCAGGGGCGTTGGGCCAAAAACATTCAGTGCTTC. Translating it yields CASSQGRWAKNIQCF.

The chain combines TRBV2 with TRBJ2-5; D is uncertain. Trimming removed 1 base at V and 9 bases at J, with 15 bases between. Germline values: CDR1 SNHLY, CDR2 FYNNEI. CDR3 length: 14 residues. The CDR3 nucleotides read TGTGCCAGCAGTGAAGGTTCGGTAAGCCCGGCCCAGTACTTC. Protein sequence: CASSEGSVSPAQYF.

The J gene is TRBJ2-1, the V gene TRBV5-5; 8 bases match TRBD1. The germline V gene has CDR1 SGHKS and CDR2 YYEKEE (reference sequence). This CDR3 is built from 15 residues. The V gene end was trimmed by 3 bases and the J gene end by 10 bases; junction bases not matched to a gene: 12. CDR3 DNA sequence: TGTGCCAGCAGCTCCGACCTTAGGACAGGGAGGGAGCAGTTCTTC. The encoded protein is CASSSDLRTGREQFF.

The chain uses TRBV14 and TRBJ1-2, with D unclear. V was clipped by 2 bases and J by 8 bases, with 12 bases between them. The CDR3 contains 13 residues. CDR1 and CDR2 (germline): SGHDN, FVKESK. As DNA, the CDR3 is TGTGCCAGCAGCCAATTCCCAGGAGGGGGCTACACCTTC. This sequence encodes CASSQFPGGGYTF.

This clonotype appeared a few times. J is TRBJ2-3 and V is TRBV6-6; possibly TRBD2 for D (6 bases). The germline V gene has CDR1 MNHNY and CDR2 SVGAGI (reference sequence). The CDR3 covers 15 residues. The V gene lost 5 bases and the J gene lost 4 bases, with 16 bases spanning the gap. The CDR3 DNA is TGTGCCAGCAGTCCTCAGGGAGGTGGTGCAGATACGCAGTATTTT. Translated: CASSPQGGGADTQYF.

The chain couples TRBV29-1 to TRBJ2-7; TRBD1 aligns across 7 bases. There are 16 residues in the CDR3. Germline lookup yields CDR1 SQVTM and CDR2 ANQGSEA. V gave up 0 bases and J gave up 2 bases; unmatched junction bases: 10. The CDR3 nucleotides read TGCAGCGTTGAAGAAAAAGGGGGCCTTTTCCCCTACGAGCAGTACTTC. This encodes CSVEEKGGLFPYEQYF.

This clonotype was detected only a few times. The CDR3 region is CATSDSSGDEQYF. The CDR3 DNA reads TGTGCCACCAGTGATTCTTCCGGCGACGAGCAGTACTTC. The chain links TRBV24-1 to TRBJ2-7; D call uncertain. In germline, CDR1 is KGHDR, CDR2 SFDVKD. V shed 2 bases and J shed 5 bases, with 9 bases lying between them. The CDR3 extends over 13 amino acids.

This rearrangement joins TRBV6-2 or TRBV6-3 to TRBJ2-5; D gene unclear. V lost 5 bases and J 6 bases, leaving 10 bases between the germline ends. Germline V gene lookup returns CDR1 MNHEY and CDR2 SVGEGT. The CDR3 extends over 12 amino acids. The CDR3 coding sequence is TGTGCCAGCAGTCCGCGGCGGAAGACCCAGTACTTC. Its translation is CASSPRRKTQYF.

This clonotype showed up just a few times. The J gene is TRBJ2-1, the V gene TRBV29-1, with D possibly called TRBD1 or TRBD2 (6 bases each). The V gene lost 7 bases and the J gene lost 3 bases, with 16 bases spanning the gap. CDR1 and CDR2 (germline): SQVTM, ANQGSEA. The CDR3 length is 14 residues. As DNA, the CDR3 is TGCAGCGCTCCACTGGGGGGCCGCTACAATGAGCAGTTCTTC. Its translation: CSAPLGGRYNEQFF.

This rearrangement joins TRBV5-1 to TRBJ2-7, with 11 bases identical to TRBD2. There are 17 residues in the CDR3. Trimming at V came to 2 bases and at J to 6 bases, leaving 13 bases not matched to a gene. From germline, CDR1 is SGHRS and CDR2 YFSETQ. The CDR3 bases are TGCGCCAGCAGCTTCCGATTAGCGGGAGGGCCGGGTAGCGAGCAGTACTTC. Translated, it gives CASSFRLAGGPGSEQYF.

The chain has TRBV9 and TRBJ2-5; the match to TRBD2 covers 9 bases. CDR3 length: 16 amino acids. Germline trimming cut 1 base from V and 4 bases from J; bases unmatched to any gene: 8. CDR1 SGDLS and CDR2 YYNGEE come from the germline V gene. The CDR3: CASSVQGTSLRETQYF. CDR3 nucleotides: TGTGCCAGCAGCGTACAAGGGACTAGCCTTCGAGAGACCCAGTACTTC.

This chain connects TRBV20-1 to TRBJ2-5; D is perhaps TRBD1 or TRBD2 (5 bases each). Germline lookup yields CDR1 DFQATT and CDR2 SNEGSKA (reference sequence). V lost 3 bases, J lost 7 bases, and 15 bases lay in between. The CDR3 runs 13 residues. The chain's CDR3 is CSASEGSAGTQYF. CDR3 nucleotides: TGCAGTGCTAGTGAGGGGTCCGCAGGGACCCAGTACTTC.